Below are 29 T cell receptor beta chains sequenced from a single sample in a study of T-cell memory formation after mild COVID-19. Each CDR3 protein is one row after TCRdb ran MiXCR on the 5' RACE reads. The data contain roughly 400,000 distinct CDR3 sequences, roughly 26% of them singletons. Sequenced: PBMCs or a T cell subset sorted from them (not recorded which). The source is an adult woman who had mild COVID-19 (a few samples of this study predate the infection). Cell type and time point are not known.

This clonotype has just a few counts. The genes are TRBV7-8 and TRBJ2-5; D may be TRBD1 or TRBD2 (5 bases each). The CDR3 contains 17 residues. V lost 1 base, J lost 1 base, and 16 bases lay in between. In germline, CDR1 is SGHVS, CDR2 FQNEAQ. CDR3 amino acids: CASSLEVRGAIQETQYF. In nucleotides, the CDR3 is TGTGCCAGCAGCTTAGAAGTAAGGGGAGCGATCCAAGAGACCCAGTACTTC.

CDR3 bases: TGTGCCAGCAGCTTAGCTGGGGGCGGGGCCACCTACGAGCAGTACTTC. This gives the protein CASSLAGGGATYEQYF. V usage is TRBV7-8 and J usage is TRBJ2-7; the D gene could be TRBD1 or TRBD2 (6 bases each). Germline CDR1 SGHVS, CDR2 FQNEAQ. V gave up 0 bases and J gave up 2 bases, with 14 bases separating them. The CDR3 sequence is 16 residues long.

The V and J genes are TRBV2 and TRBJ2-5; 9 nucleotides line up with TRBD2. The junction had 10 bases not matched to a gene; V was cut back by 7 bases and J by 4 bases. The CDR3 is 15 amino acids. Germline loops: CDR1 SNHLY, CDR2 FYNNEI. CDR3 sequence (DNA): TGTGCCAGCAACCCAGCGGGGGGCAAGGGAGAGACCCAGTACTTC. Amino acids: CASNPAGGKGETQYF.

This clonotype was observed a few times. This chain links TRBV19 with TRBJ2-6, with D possibly matching TRBD2 (6 bases). This CDR3 contains 15 residues. V lost 7 bases, J lost 1 base, and 11 bases lay in between. Germline lookup yields CDR1 LNHDA and CDR2 SQIVND (reference sequence). CDR3 DNA: TGTGCCAGTAATTTCCTAGCGTCTGGGGCCAACGTCCTGACTTTC. It translates to CASNFLASGANVLTF.

Only a few counts were recorded for this clonotype. This sequence joins TRBV6-6 and TRBJ2-2; weak D call: TRBD2 (6 bases). Germline values: CDR1 MNHNY, CDR2 SVGAGI (reference sequence). Between the trimmed V and J ends, which lost 5 bases and 3 bases, there was a span of 13 bases. This CDR3 comprises 15 residues. CDR3 bases: TGTGCCAGCAGTGCCTGGGGGGATCACACCGGGGAGCTGTTTTTT. Protein sequence: CASSAWGDHTGELFF.

This clonotype appeared a few times. At one of its ends the junction is not consistent with the germline gene, which may arise from a read error. This chain connects TRBV19 to TRBJ1-5; TRBD1 is a possible D gene (5 bases). Germline V gives CDR1 LNHDA, CDR2 SQIVND (reference sequence). This CDR3 is 12 amino acids long. This CDR3 is CASSIEGRRIEF. CDR3 DNA: TGTGCCAGTAGTATAGAGGGACGCCGTATCGAATTT.

The chain is built from TRBV7-2 and TRBJ1-1; D is unresolved. Trimming removed 3 bases at V and 4 bases at J, with 12 bases between. Germline CDR1 reads SGHTA; CDR2 reads FQGNSA. The CDR3 is made up of 14 amino acids. Here the CDR3 reads CASSFRQRGTEAFF. The CDR3 bases are TGTGCCAGCAGCTTCCGGCAGCGGGGCACTGAAGCTTTCTTT.

The chain uses TRBV12-3 or TRBV12-4 and TRBJ1-2, with a possible D match to TRBD1 (5 bases). The CDR3 runs 13 residues. V was cut by 6 bases and J by 8 bases, with 16 bases left in between. Here the CDR3 DNA reads TGTGCCAGCAGATTGACAGCTACGGGAGGCTACACCTTC. It codes for CASRLTATGGYTF.

The chain links TRBV5-4 to TRBJ1-2, with TRBD1 as a possible D gene (5 bases). V lost 0 bases and J 9 bases, leaving 12 bases between the germline ends. CDR1 is SGHNT, CDR2 YYREEE, per germline (reference sequence). The CDR3 sequence is 13 residues long. The CDR3 DNA follows: TGTGCCAGCAGCTTGGGCCAGGGAATCCGCTACACCTTC. Translated, it gives CASSLGQGIRYTF.

The chain has TRBV20-1 and TRBJ1-3; D is perhaps TRBD1 (5 bases). In germline, CDR1 is DFQATT, CDR2 SNEGSKA (reference sequence). The CDR3 spans 14 residues. Trimming cost V 5 bases and J 2 bases, with 13 bases left between them. CDR3 bases: TGCAGTGCTGCTGAACAGGTTACTGGAAACACCATATATTTT. This gives the protein CSAAEQVTGNTIYF.

A few counts support this clonotype. The rearrangement uses TRBV7-9 and TRBJ1-1, with D unclear. Germline assignment: CDR1 SEHNR and CDR2 FQNEAQ (reference sequence). V lost 5 bases and J 3 bases, leaving 16 bases between the germline ends. CDR3 length: 15 amino acids. CDR3 bases: TGTGCCAGCAGCGGAGGACCTCGGATTTACACTGAAGCTTTCTTT. Translating gives CASSGGPRIYTEAFF.

This clonotype was seen a few times. The rearrangement joins TRBV29-1 to TRBJ2-3; 7 nucleotides align to TRBD2. V lost 4 bases and J lost 9; bases outside the gene matches: 16. The CDR3 runs to 15 residues. Germline V gene sequence: CDR1 SQVTM, CDR2 ANQGSEA. In nucleotides, the CDR3 is TGCAGCGTTGGGGAGGGCAGGGAGAACCCTCTGACGCAGTATTTT. Its translation: CSVGEGRENPLTQYF.

In this sample, this clonotype turned up a few times. The chain employs TRBV4-3 and TRBJ1-2; the D gene is possibly TRBD1 (5 bases). Germline V gives CDR1 LGHNA, CDR2 YSLEER. The CDR3 is 18 residues long. Trimming left V 0 bases short and J 2 bases short, with 19 bases between. As DNA, the CDR3 is TGCGCCAGCAGCCAAGATTACGGGACCGAGAGCGCAAACTATGGCTACACCTTC. As protein: CASSQDYGTESANYGYTF.

CDR3 nucleotides: TGTGCCAGCTCACCACAGAGCTACAATGAGCAGTTCTTC. Protein sequence: CASSPQSYNEQFF. This chain joins TRBV18 and TRBJ2-1; D is unresolved. Trimming pared 1 base from V and 3 bases from J, leaving 4 bases between. From germline, CDR1 is KGHSH and CDR2 LQKENI. There are 13 residues in the CDR3. Drawing the rest from reference TRBV18 and TRBJ2-1, the complete variable domain is NAGVMQNPRHLVRRRGQEARLRCSPMKGHSHVYWYRQLPEEGLKFMVYLQKENIIDESGMPKERFSAEFPKEGPSILRIQQVVRGDSAAYFCASSPQSYNEQFFGPGTRLTVL.

The chain employs TRBV2 and TRBJ1-6; D is perhaps TRBD1 (5 bases). There are 14 residues in the CDR3. Germline V gives CDR1 SNHLY, CDR2 FYNNEI. V gave up 3 bases and J gave up 8 bases, with 11 bases separating them. CDR3 residues: CASSDRGDYSPLHF. CDR3 sequence (DNA): TGTGCCAGCAGTGACCGGGGCGATTATTCACCCCTCCACTTT.

This chain uses TRBV11-2 with TRBJ2-1, with 9 bases lining up with TRBD2. The CDR3 has 17 residues. V dropped 5 bases and J dropped 6; count of bases not matched to a gene: 14. Germline CDR1 reads SGHAT; CDR2 reads FQNNGV. The CDR3 nucleotides are TGTGCCAGCAGCCCAGAGGCGGGAGGGCCTAGTGGCAATGAGCAGTTCTTC. This gives the protein CASSPEAGGPSGNEQFF.

This chain links TRBV6-2 or TRBV6-3 with TRBJ2-2; TRBD2 matches 7 bases. The germline V gene encodes CDR1 MNHEY and CDR2 SVGEGT. The CDR3 spans 14 residues. Germline trimming cut 5 bases from V and 6 bases from J; bases unmatched to any gene: 6. Here the CDR3 reads CASSPAGVAGELFF. CDR3 nucleotide sequence: TGTGCCAGCAGTCCCGCGGGAGTGGCCGGGGAGCTGTTTTTT.

The chain couples TRBV7-8 to TRBJ1-5, with D maybe TRBD1 (6 bases). Trimming left V 5 bases short and J 7 bases short, with 18 bases between. CDR1 is SGHVS and CDR2 is FQNEAQ in the germline V gene. The CDR3 totals 15 residues. In DNA form, the CDR3 reads TGTGCCAGCAGCGAAGGGTACAGGGTGGTGCAGCCCCAGCATTTT. It specifies CASSEGYRVVQPQHF.

This rearrangement joins TRBV6-1 to TRBJ2-3, with TRBD2 matching over 10 bases. CDR3 length: 17 amino acids. Trimming removed 1 base from V and 0 bases from J; junction bases left unmatched: 4. Germline V gene lookup returns CDR1 MNHNS and CDR2 SASEGT. The CDR3 DNA reads TGTGCCAGCAGTGAAGTGGCTAGCGGGAGCAGCACAGATACGCAGTATTTT. Its protein is CASSEVASGSSTDTQYF.

A few counts support this clonotype. The J gene is TRBJ2-7, the V gene TRBV2, with D possibly being TRBD1 (6 bases). Germline values: CDR1 SNHLY, CDR2 FYNNEI. The ends were cut back, 3 bases at V and 3 bases at J, with 15 bases in the middle. The CDR3 has 15 amino acids. CDR3 sequence: CASSESGGADYEQYF. The CDR3 DNA sequence: TGTGCCAGCAGTGAGTCTGGGGGCGCGGACTACGAGCAGTACTTC.

This clonotype has only a few counts. V gene TRBV12-3 or TRBV12-4 combines with J gene TRBJ1-6; D gene ambiguous. V lost 6 bases and J 8 bases, leaving 11 bases between the germline ends. The CDR3 length is 13 residues. The CDR3 reads CASSLSVYSPLHF. The CDR3 nucleotides read TGTGCCAGCAGCTTAAGTGTGTATTCACCCCTCCACTTT.

The chain carries TRBV30 and TRBJ2-1, with TRBD2 identical over 11 bases. V trimming: 1 base; J trimming: 10 bases; junction bases outside the gene matches: 9. CDR1 and CDR2 (germline): GTSNPN, SVGIG (reference sequence). The CDR3 length is 15 residues. CDR3 sequence: CAWSGALAGGGEQFF. CDR3 DNA sequence: TGTGCCTGGAGTGGTGCGCTAGCGGGGGGTGGCGAGCAGTTCTTC.

The J gene is TRBJ2-7, the V gene TRBV7-2; D is unclear. CDR3 length equals 11 residues. Germline V gives CDR1 SGHTA, CDR2 FQGNSA. V shed 7 bases and J shed 3 bases, with 7 bases lying between them. The CDR3 region is CASTSDYEQYF. CDR3 DNA sequence: TGTGCCAGCACCTCTGACTACGAGCAGTACTTC. Looking up the rest from reference TRBV7-2 and TRBJ2-7 gives the full variable domain: GAGVSQSPSNKVTEKGKDVELRCDPISGHTALYWYRQSLGQGLEFLIYFQGNSAPDKSGLPSDRFSAERTGGSVSTLTIQRTQQEDSAVYLCASTSDYEQYFGPGTRLTVT.

The rearrangement joins TRBV19 to TRBJ1-4; 7 bases match TRBD1. Germline V gene sequence: CDR1 LNHDA, CDR2 SQIVND (reference sequence). V lost 2 bases to trimming and J lost 0 bases; unmatched junction nucleotides: 6. The CDR3 is 17 residues long. CDR3 sequence reads: CASSITGAFATNEKLFF. CDR3 sequence (DNA): TGTGCCAGTAGTATAACAGGGGCCTTTGCAACTAATGAAAAACTGTTTTTT.

V usage is TRBV27 and J usage is TRBJ1-6; perhaps TRBD1 as D (5 bases). The V end was cut by 1 base, the J end by 5 bases, with 15 bases between. Germline lookup yields CDR1 MNHEY and CDR2 SMNVEV (reference sequence). This CDR3 is 17 amino acids long. DNA of the CDR3: TGTGCCAGCAGTTTATATAACAGGCAGCTTAATAATTCACCCCTCCACTTT. This codes for CASSLYNRQLNNSPLHF.

The chain employs TRBV11-2 and TRBJ2-5; D tentatively fits TRBD1 or TRBD2 (5 bases each). This CDR3 contains 13 residues. The V end lost 5 bases, the J end lost 5 bases, and 12 bases lay between the germline ends. Germline CDR1 SGHAT, CDR2 FQNNGV. The CDR3: CASSLRDAETQYF. CDR3 nucleotides: TGTGCCAGCAGCCTCCGGGACGCCGAGACCCAGTACTTC.

The chain joins TRBV20-1 to TRBJ1-1; D gene unclear. The CDR3 covers 13 residues. Looked up from germline, CDR1 is DFQATT and CDR2 is SNEGSKA (reference sequence). V dropped 1 base and J dropped 11 bases, with 17 bases sitting between them. For the CDR3, the DNA is TGCAGTGCTAGAGGTTCCATACTCAACGTGGCTTTCTTT. Protein product: CSARGSILNVAFF.

This clonotype appeared a few times. The chain is built from TRBV7-9 and TRBJ2-7, with 7 bases that match TRBD2. This CDR3 is built from 16 residues. Germline V CDR1 and CDR2: SEHNR, FQNEAQ (reference sequence). The V segment lost 1 base and the J segment 4 bases; nucleotides outside the gene matches: 10. DNA of the CDR3: TGTGCCAGCAGCTTAGAGTCCGGGACTATTAGATACGAGCAGTACTTC. This sequence encodes CASSLESGTIRYEQYF.

The sample holds a few counts of this clonotype. The chain combines TRBV5-1 with TRBJ2-7; a possible D gene is TRBD1 (6 bases). Germline CDR1 and CDR2: SGHRS and YFSETQ. The CDR3 extends over 17 amino acids. Trimming left V 4 bases short and J 6 bases short, with 26 bases between. The CDR3 region has the DNA TGCGCCAGCAGCACTCTCGGATCCGGGACACCTGGTGGCGAGCAGTACTTC. This sequence encodes CASSTLGSGTPGGEQYF. Looking up the rest from reference TRBV5-1 and TRBJ2-7 gives the full variable domain: KAGVTQTPRYLIKTRGQQVTLSCSPISGHRSVSWYQQTPGQGLQFLFEYFSETQRNKGNFPGRFSGRQFSNSRSEMNVSTLELGDSALYLCASSTLGSGTPGGEQYFGPGTRLTVT.